These 14 T cell receptor beta chains came from one sample sequenced in a study of blood T cell repertoires in COVID-19. TCRdb's table, derived via immunoSEQ multiplex PCR, lists solely in-frame clones and lacks some. The sample contains some 250,000 clones, more than 75% of which appear only once. Material: peripheral blood. These receptors were collected from a man older than 75 with acute or convalescent COVID-19.

The chain uses TRBV9 and TRBJ1-2; possible D gene TRBD1, 6 bases. The ends were cut back, 0 bases at V and 4 bases at J, with 13 bases in the middle. The CDR3 has 15 amino acids. Germline assignment: CDR1 SGDLS and CDR2 YYNGEE. CDR3: CASSVGWDTAYGYTF. The CDR3, as DNA: TGTGCCAGCAGCGTAGGGTGGGACACCGCCTATGGCTACACCTTC.

The chain employs TRBV2 and TRBJ1-2; no clear D gene. This CDR3 has 13 residues. Germline CDR1 is SNHLY and CDR2 is FYNNEI. With 6 bases removed from V and 4 bases from J, the gap between germline ends came to 12 bases. The CDR3 loop reads CASSGVVGYGYTF. CDR3 DNA sequence: TGTGCCAGCAGCGGGGTCGTGGGCTATGGCTACACCTTC.

The gene calls are TRBV6-5 and TRBJ2-4, with D perhaps TRBD2 (6 bases). Germline CDR1 is MNHEY and CDR2 is SVGAGI. CDR3 length: 15 residues. The V and J ends lost 6 bases and 0 bases respectively, with 12 bases between them. The CDR3 DNA is TGTGCCAGCAGCCCCCAGGGACTAGCCAAAAACATTCAGTACTTC. Residues: CASSPQGLAKNIQYF.

The V and J genes are TRBV10-2 and TRBJ1-1, with D perhaps TRBD1 (5 bases). This CDR3 region has 13 residues. The V and J ends lost 5 bases and 2 bases respectively, with 9 bases between them. Germline V gene sequence: CDR1 WSHSY, CDR2 SAAADI. The CDR3 nucleotides are TGCGCCAGCAGTTTGACAGATAACACTGAAGCTTTCTTT. Translated: CASSLTDNTEAFF.

CDR3 protein: CASSRDRAGSVQETQYF. CDR3 nucleotides: TGTGCCAGCAGCCGGGACAGGGCAGGATCCGTCCAAGAGACCCAGTACTTC. V gene TRBV5-4 combines with J gene TRBJ2-5; 9 nucleotides line up with TRBD1. The CDR3 runs to 17 residues. Unmatched junction bases numbered 11, after V lost 4 bases and J lost 1 base. The V gene's germline CDR1 is SGHNT and CDR2 YYREEE (reference sequence).

This chain connects TRBV5-1 to TRBJ1-3; D not resolved. The CDR3 length is 15 residues. V shed 0 bases and J shed 0 bases, with 7 bases lying between them. Germline values: CDR1 SGHRS, CDR2 YFSETQ. The CDR3 region is CASSLDSLSGNTIYF. DNA of the CDR3: TGCGCCAGCAGCTTGGACAGCCTCTCTGGAAACACCATATATTTT.

The rearrangement uses TRBV7-9 and TRBJ1-5; perhaps TRBD1 as D (5 bases). This CDR3 has 14 amino acids. Germline-derived CDR1 and CDR2 are SEHNR and FQNEAQ (reference sequence). V lost 5 bases, J lost 3 bases, and 11 bases lay in between. This CDR3 is CASSLAGHNQPQHF. The CDR3 region has the DNA TGTGCCAGCAGCCTGGCAGGGCACAATCAGCCCCAGCATTTT.

This clone was counted ten times or more. V usage is TRBV7-9 and J usage is TRBJ1-4; D unclear. The V gene lost 5 bases and the J gene lost 8 bases, with 18 bases spanning the gap. CDR3 length: 15 residues. The germline gives CDR1 SEHNR, CDR2 FQNEAQ (reference sequence). The CDR3, as DNA: TGTGCCAGCAGCCGGACCCCCATACGCGGGGAAAAACTGTTTTTT. It yields the protein CASSRTPIRGEKLFF.

This clone came up a few times. The V and J genes are TRBV15 and TRBJ1-5; the match to TRBD1 covers 8 bases. The CDR3 extends over 16 amino acids. Germline V gene sequence: CDR1 LNHNV, CDR2 YYDKDF (reference sequence). Unmatched junction bases numbered 17, after V lost 0 bases and J lost 16 bases. CDR3 region: CATSRDLGQGERLPHF. The CDR3 region has the DNA TGTGCCACCAGCAGAGATCTAGGACAGGGAGAACGCCTCCCCCATTTT. Drawing the rest from reference TRBV15 and TRBJ1-5, the complete variable domain is DAMVIQNPRYQVTQFGKPVTLSCSQTLNHNVMYWYQQKSSQAPKLLFHYYDKDFNNEADTPDNFQSRRPNTSFCFLDIRSPGLGDTAMYLCATSRDLGQGERLPHFGDGTRLSIL.

As regards this clone: The sample has other DNA sequences that encode this CDR3 too. The gene calls are TRBV27 and TRBJ2-7; 11 positions agree with TRBD2. Germline CDR1 reads MNHEY; CDR2 reads SMNVEV (reference sequence). CDR3 size: 15 residues. Trimming cost V 4 bases and J 4 bases; bases outside gene matches: 6. CDR3 nucleotides: TGTGCCAGCAGTTCCGGCACTAGCGGGAGTTACGAGCAGTACTTC. It encodes CASSSGTSGSYEQYF.

A few counts support this clone. J is TRBJ2-7 and V is TRBV7-9; 9 positions match TRBD1. V lost 5 bases and J lost 4; bases outside the gene matches: 9. The CDR3 has 15 residues. Germline-derived CDR1 and CDR2 are SEHNR and FQNEAQ (reference sequence). This chain's CDR3 is CASSPGTGIGYEQYF. In DNA form, the CDR3 reads TGTGCCAGCAGCCCAGGGACAGGGATTGGGTACGAGCAGTACTTC.

The V gene is TRBV3-1 (or the pseudogene TRBV3-2), the J gene TRBJ2-5; weak D call: TRBD2 (5 bases). This CDR3 has 12 amino acids. Germline V gene data show CDR1 as LGHDT and CDR2 as YNNKEL (reference sequence). The V gene lost 0 bases and the J gene lost 7 bases, with 6 bases spanning the gap. The chain's CDR3 is CASSQERGTQYF. In DNA, the CDR3 is TGTGCCAGCAGCCAAGAACGGGGGACCCAGTACTTC.

This rearrangement joins TRBV5-3 to TRBJ2-3, with 7 positions matching TRBD2. TRBV5-3 is flagged as an ORF with uncertain function. The CDR3 covers 16 residues. The V gene end was trimmed by 4 bases and the J gene end by 2 bases; junction bases not matched to a gene: 10. CDR3 protein: CARSQLAGRPTDTQYF. CDR3 nucleotides: TGTGCCAGAAGCCAATTAGCGGGCCGTCCCACAGATACGCAGTATTTT.

Of note for this clone: Its ends do not fully match the called genes, so a read error is possible. J is TRBJ2-7 and V is TRBV3-1 (or the pseudogene TRBV3-2), with TRBD1 identical over 9 bases. There are 12 residues in the CDR3. Germline lookup yields CDR1 LGHDT and CDR2 YNNKEL (reference sequence). CDR3 residues: CASRQGTGEQYF. The CDR3 DNA reads TGTGCCAGCAGGCAAGGGACAGGGGAGCAGTACTTC.